This TCR beta chain was documented in a study of blood T cell repertoires in COVID-19. Study-wide background: Samples taken during acute and convalescent COVID-19 were collected in the United States, Italy and Spain. T cells, B-cell-depleted T cells, or PBMCs supplied cDNA or gDNA.

Per the original data handling: For nucleated cells, counts were estimated from reference gene primer amplification. Some clones are missing from TCRdb's copy, which holds only in-frame ones; the method was immunoSEQ multiplex PCR. The V and J calls and the clone size are those of that table, but D and trimming were determined from the DNA. The repertoire includes about 340,000 clones, approximately 89% of them detected once, and 2.5% to 4% sits in the top ten. The CDR3 sequence is 15 residues long. Trimming took 2 bases from V and 1 from J; bases not matched to a gene: 0. Germline CDR1 reads SGHRS; CDR2 reads YFSETQ.

This TCR was recovered from a woman aged 18-30 years who had recovered from COVID-19. Sequencing input: peripheral blood. This chain links TRBV5-1 with TRBJ2-3; 11 bases agree with TRBD2. The CDR3 loop is CASSFSGRGTDTQYF. CDR3 coding DNA: TGCGCCAGCAGCTTTAGCGGGAGGGGCACAGATACGCAGTATTTT.